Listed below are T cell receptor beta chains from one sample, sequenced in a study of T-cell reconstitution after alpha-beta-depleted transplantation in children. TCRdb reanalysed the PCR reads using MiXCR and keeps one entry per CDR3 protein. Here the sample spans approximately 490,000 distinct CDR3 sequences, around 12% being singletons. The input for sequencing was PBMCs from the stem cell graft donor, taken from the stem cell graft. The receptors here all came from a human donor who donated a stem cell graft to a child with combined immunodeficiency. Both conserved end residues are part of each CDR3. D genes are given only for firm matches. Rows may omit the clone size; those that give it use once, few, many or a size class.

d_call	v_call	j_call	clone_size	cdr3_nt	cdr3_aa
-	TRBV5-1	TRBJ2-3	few	TGCGCCAGCAGTTCCGACCCCGGGGCAGATACGCAGTATTTT	CASSSDPGADTQYF
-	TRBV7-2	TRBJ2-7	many	TGTGCCAGCAGCTCGAGAGCCTCCTACGAGCAGTACTTC	CASSSRASYEQYF
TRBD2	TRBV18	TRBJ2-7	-	TGTGCCAGCTCACCACCAAAGTCCGGGACTAGCAGCCACGAGCAGTACTTC	CASSPPKSGTSSHEQYF
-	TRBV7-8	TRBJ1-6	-	TGTGCCAGCAGCTACTATCTTCGATCACCCCTCCACTTT	CASSYYLRSPLHF
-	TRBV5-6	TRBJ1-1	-	TGTGCCAGCAGCTTGGCGGGGTTGTTCTCTGGGACTGAAGCTTTCTTT	CASSLAGLFSGTEAFF
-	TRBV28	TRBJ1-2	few	TGTGCCAGCAGTTTCCCGACTGGACAGAGTTATGGCTACACCTTC	CASSFPTGQSYGYTF
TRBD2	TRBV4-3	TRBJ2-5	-	TGCGCCAGCAGCCGAGGGAGGGTGAGGGAGACCCAGTACTTC	CASSRGRVRETQYF
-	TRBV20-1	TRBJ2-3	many	TGCAGTGCTAGTCTCTTTGGAGGGGTGAGCACAGATACGCAGTATTTT	CSASLFGGVSTDTQYF
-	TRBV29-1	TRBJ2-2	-	TGCAGCGTGCGAAGATTGCTCAACGGGGAGCTGTTTTTT	CSVRRLLNGELFF
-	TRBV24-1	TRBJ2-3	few	TGTGCCACCAGTGATTCTCATTCAGATACGCAGTATTTT	CATSDSHSDTQYF
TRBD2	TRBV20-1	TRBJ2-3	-	TGCAGTGCTAGAGGTCTCGAAGCGGGAGGGCCTCAATACACAGATACGCAGTATTTT	CSARGLEAGGPQYTDTQYF
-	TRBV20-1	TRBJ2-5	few	TGCAGTGCTTCCCCCCACGGTCGCATGCAAGAGACCCAGTACTTC	CSASPHGRMQETQYF
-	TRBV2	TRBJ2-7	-	TGTGCCAGCTCCTCGGACACTCCAACCCTACACGAGCAGTACTTC	CASSSDTPTLHEQYF
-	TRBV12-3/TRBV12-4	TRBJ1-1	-	TGTGCCAGCAGTTTGCATGCACACCGGCCTTACACTGAAGCTTTCTTT	CASSLHAHRPYTEAFF
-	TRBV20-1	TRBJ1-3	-	TGCAGTGCTATTACCGGGACATACGGAAACACCATATATTTT	CSAITGTYGNTIYF
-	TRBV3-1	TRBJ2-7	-	TGTGCCAGCAGCCAGACAGCTTACGAGCAGTACTTC	CASSQTAYEQYF
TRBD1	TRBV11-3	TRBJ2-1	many	TGTGCCAGCAGCTTAGTGTGGGACAGGGAGAATGAGCAGTTCTTC	CASSLVWDRENEQFF
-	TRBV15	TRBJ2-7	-	TGTGCCACCAGCAGCCCGGGAGGGGGCCTCTACGAGCAGTACTTC	CATSSPGGGLYEQYF
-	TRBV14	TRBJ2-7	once	TGTGCCAGCAGCCAAGTTTTTACGGGTTACCGGGGAAACGAGCAGTACTTC	CASSQVFTGYRGNEQYF
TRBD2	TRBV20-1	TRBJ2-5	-	TGCAGTGCTAGACCGTGGACTAGCGGGAGCGGGGAGACCCAGTACTTC	CSARPWTSGSGETQYF
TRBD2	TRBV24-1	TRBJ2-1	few	TGTGCCACCAGTGCCCCCCGAGACTTTAGCGGGAGGGGGTCCTACAATGAGCAGTTCTTC	CATSAPRDFSGRGSYNEQFF
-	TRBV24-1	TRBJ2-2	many	TGTGCCACCAGTGATTTGCGGAATCCGTGGGAGCTGTTTTTT	CATSDLRNPWELFF
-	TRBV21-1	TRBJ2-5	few	TGTGCCAGCCCCCGGCGCGGGAGGGCCGGGAGAGAGACCCAGTACTTC	CASPRRGRAGRETQYF
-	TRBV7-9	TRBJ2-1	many	TGTGCCAGCAGCTTCGGGACACGTCGCGAGCAGTTCTTC	CASSFGTRREQFF
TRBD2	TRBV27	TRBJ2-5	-	TGTGCCAGCAGTGCCAAATTAGCGGGAGGGAAAGAGACCCAGTACTTC	CASSAKLAGGKETQYF
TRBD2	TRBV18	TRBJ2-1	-	TGTGCCAGCTCACCACCCAGCGGGGAATACAATGAGCAGTTCTTC	CASSPPSGEYNEQFF
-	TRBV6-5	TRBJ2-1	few	TGTGCCAGCAACCAGGCCAATGAGCAGTTCTTC	CASNQANEQFF
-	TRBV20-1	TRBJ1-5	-	TGCAGTGCTAGAGATCAGGTGGGGAGGCATCAGCCCCAGCATTTT	CSARDQVGRHQPQHF
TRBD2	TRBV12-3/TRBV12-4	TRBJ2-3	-	TGTGCCAGCCAAGTGGCGGGAGGTCTCACAGATACGCAGTATTTT	CASQVAGGLTDTQYF
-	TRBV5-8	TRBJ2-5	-	TGTGCCAGCAGCTTGGCCGTGAACAGCCCCCAAGAGACCCAGTACTTC	CASSLAVNSPQETQYF
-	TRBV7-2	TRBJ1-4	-	TGTGCCAGCAGCTTATCGGGACAATCTAATGAAAAACTGTTTTTT	CASSLSGQSNEKLFF
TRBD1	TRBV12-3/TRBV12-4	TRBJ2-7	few	TGTGCCAGCAGTCCGGGGACAGCCAAAGCCTACGAGCAGTACTTC	CASSPGTAKAYEQYF
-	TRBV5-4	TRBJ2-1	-	TGTGCCAGCAGCTTGGGTCCAACCTCTGACAATGAGCAGTTCTTC	CASSLGPTSDNEQFF
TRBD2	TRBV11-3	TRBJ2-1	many	TGTGCCAGCAGCTCCCTGGCTAGCGGGATTTACAATGAGCAGTTCTTC	CASSSLASGIYNEQFF
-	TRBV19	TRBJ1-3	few	TGTGCCAGTACCGTAGGTAGTACTGGAAACACCATATATTTT	CASTVGSTGNTIYF
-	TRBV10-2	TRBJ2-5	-	TGCGCCAGCAGATCCCCGGGACACTTAGAGACCCAGTACTTC	CASRSPGHLETQYF
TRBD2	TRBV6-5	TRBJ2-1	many	TGTGCCAGCCTAGCGGGGTCCCACAATGAGCAGTTCTTC	CASLAGSHNEQFF
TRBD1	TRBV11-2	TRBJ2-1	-	TGTGCCAGCAGCTTAGATCATCCCGGGACAGGGGCATTCAATGAGCAGTTCTTC	CASSLDHPGTGAFNEQFF
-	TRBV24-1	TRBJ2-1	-	TGTGCCACCAGTCCTAACATGGCGGAGTTGGGGGTCTACAATGAGCAGTTCTTC	CATSPNMAELGVYNEQFF
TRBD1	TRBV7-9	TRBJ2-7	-	TGTGCCAGCAGCCACCCGGGACAGGGGTTCGAGCAGTACTTC	CASSHPGQGFEQYF
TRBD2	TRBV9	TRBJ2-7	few	TGTGCCAGCAGCCCAACCCGGGACTACTACGAGCAGTACTTC	CASSPTRDYYEQYF
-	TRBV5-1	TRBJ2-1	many	TGCGCCAGCAGCTTGGGATGGGATGGCGAGCAGTTCTTC	CASSLGWDGEQFF
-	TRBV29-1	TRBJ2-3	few	TGCAGCGTACCGGGCCCCACGCAGTATTTT	CSVPGPTQYF
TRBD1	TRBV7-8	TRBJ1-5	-	TGTGCCAGCAGCCGAGAGGGACAGGGCAATCAGCCCCAGCATTTT	CASSREGQGNQPQHF
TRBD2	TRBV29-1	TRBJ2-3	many	TGCAGCGTCATGAGGGGAGGGAATTCGAATACGCAGTATTTT	CSVMRGGNSNTQYF
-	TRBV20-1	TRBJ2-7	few	TGCAGTGCTAGATTTAACTACGAGCAGTACTTC	CSARFNYEQYF
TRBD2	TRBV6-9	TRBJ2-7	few	TGTGCCAGCAGTTATGACGGTCGGGGGGCCTACGAGCAGTACTTC	CASSYDGRGAYEQYF
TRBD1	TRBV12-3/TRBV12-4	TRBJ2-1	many	TGTGCCAGCAGCCTCCGGGACAGGGTCCACAATGAGCAGTTCTTC	CASSLRDRVHNEQFF
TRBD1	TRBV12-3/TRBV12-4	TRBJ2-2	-	TGTGCCAGCAGGGACAGGGAAGGGGCGAACACCGGGGAGCTGTTTTTT	CASRDREGANTGELFF
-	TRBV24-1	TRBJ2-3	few	TGTGCCACCAGTTTCGGGGGAGCCGATACGCAGTATTTT	CATSFGGADTQYF
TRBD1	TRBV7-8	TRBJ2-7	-	TGTGCCAGCAGCCCACAGGGGATCGCCTACGAGCAGTACTTC	CASSPQGIAYEQYF
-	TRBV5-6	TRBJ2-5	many	TGTGCCAGCAGCTCGCCCGGAATCCCCCCAGAGACCCAGTACTTC	CASSSPGIPPETQYF
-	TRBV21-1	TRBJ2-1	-	TGTGCCAGCAGCAAAGCGAGCGAGGGACTAGCGGGAGCCCATGAGCAGATCTTC	CASSKASEGLAGAHEQIF